This T cell receptor (beta chain) was identified during a study of control samples from healthy donors and cancer patients. Germline V gives CDR1 KGHSH, CDR2 LQKENI. This CDR3 contains 15 residues. V shed 0 bases and J shed 0 bases, with 6 bases lying between them. The data were produced by immunoSEQ multiplex PCR, yet TCRdb's version contains in-frame clones alone and is incomplete. The table has thousands of clones, around three quarters seen once. The sequencing sample was made of formalin-fixed, paraffin-embedded tissue. The rearrangement joins TRBV18 to TRBJ2-1; D gene uncertain. This TCR came from a male donor with melanoma. The CDR3 loop reads CASSPPTSSYNEQFF. In nucleotides, the CDR3 is TGTGCCAGCTCACCACCGACAAGCTCCTACAATGAGCAGTTCTTC.